These T cell receptor beta chains were read from a single sample in a study of blood T cells in healthy people across ages. TCRdb re-called the 5' RACE reads with MiXCR, one entry per CDR3 protein. There are fewer than 900,000 distinct CDR3 sequences in the sample; 43% occur only once, and around a fifth lies in the top ten. Sequenced: blood. The receptors stem from a woman in her fifties or sixties in good health. Each CDR3 is given with its conserved first and last residue. D genes are given only for firm matches. Clone sizes are given selectively: once, few, many, or a class where the clone is expanded.

clone size,V gene,J gene,D gene,CDR3 DNA,CDR3 protein
once,TRBV11-2,TRBJ2-5,-,TGTGCCAGCAGCCCCGAGGAAGAGGGGCAGTACTTC,CASSPEEEGQYF
-,TRBV5-4,TRBJ1-4,-,TGTGCCAGCAGCTTGGACCCAAATGAAAAACTGTTTTTT,CASSLDPNEKLFF
-,TRBV3-1,TRBJ2-1,TRBD2,TGTGCCAGCAGCCCCCTAGCGGGGGGGCCTTATGATGAGCAGTTCTTC,CASSPLAGGPYDEQFF
-,TRBV5-6,TRBJ2-5,-,TGTGCCAGCAGCTTCCAGGGTATGGGGGGAGAGACCCAGTACTTC,CASSFQGMGGETQYF
-,TRBV10-3,TRBJ2-5,TRBD1,TGTGCCATCAGTTCCGCACAGGGGGGAATGGGAGAGACCCAGTACTTC,CAISSAQGGMGETQYF
once,TRBV3-1,TRBJ2-5,-,TGTGCCAGCAGCCGTACCCTGGGCCCCTACGAGCGGTACTTC,CASSRTLGPYERYF
many,TRBV7-2,TRBJ2-7,TRBD1,TGTGCCAGCAGCTTAAGGGGTACCGGGACAGCTCGCTCCTACGAGCAGTACTTC,CASSLRGTGTARSYEQYF
many,TRBV5-1,TRBJ2-3,-,TGCGCCAGCAGCTTGGGGCAGCACACAGATACGCAGTATTTT,CASSLGQHTDTQYF
few,TRBV4-2,TRBJ2-1,-,TGTGCCAGCAGCCAAGCGGTTAACTCCTACAATGAGCAGTTCTTC,CASSQAVNSYNEQFF
-,TRBV5-1,TRBJ2-3,TRBD1,TGCGCCAGCAGCCAGCCGGACAGGGGGCAAGATGCGCAGTATTTT,CASSQPDRGQDAQYF
-,TRBV29-1,TRBJ1-1,TRBD1,TGCAGCGTTGCCCCGACAGGGGGGCAAAGGGCTTTCTTT,CSVAPTGGQRAFF
few,TRBV7-2,TRBJ2-5,TRBD2,TGTGCCAGCAGCCCTCGGCGGGAGGGCCGCTTCGGGACCCAGTACTTC,CASSPRREGRFGTQYF
-,TRBV20-1,TRBJ2-1,TRBD2,TGCAGTGCTAGGGCGGGGGGCTCTTTTTACAATGAGCAGTTCTTC,CSARAGGSFYNEQFF
many,TRBV20-1,TRBJ1-2,-,TGCAGTGCTAGAGCCACGGGGGGGCCGGATGGCTACACCTTC,CSARATGGPDGYTF
many,TRBV29-1,TRBJ2-1,-,TGCAGCTCATGGGTCCTATACAATGAGCAGTTCTTC,CSSWVLYNEQFF
-,TRBV5-1,TRBJ1-4,-,TGCGCCAGCAGCTTGGAGCCTGAAAAACTGTTTTTT,CASSLEPEKLFF
few,TRBV6-6,TRBJ2-1,TRBD2,TGTGCCAGCAGTGGGGGGGGAGCGGGAGGGCAGTTCTTC,CASSGGGAGGQFF
few,TRBV11-2,TRBJ2-5,TRBD1,TGTGCCAGCAGCTCTAGGACAGGGACGCAGACCCAGTACTTC,CASSSRTGTQTQYF
few,TRBV28,TRBJ1-2,-,TGTGCCAGCAGTTTGATCCTGAAGGGCTATGGCTACACCTTC,CASSLILKGYGYTF
-,TRBV6-5,TRBJ2-6,-,TGTGCCAGCAGTTACTTAGTAAACATTCACTCTGGGGCCAACGTCCTGACTTTC,CASSYLVNIHSGANVLTF
few,TRBV18,TRBJ2-4,-,TGTGCCAGCTCACCATCGGCAGGTGGTGCCAAAAACATTCAGTACTTC,CASSPSAGGAKNIQYF
few,TRBV28,TRBJ2-1,-,TGTGCCAGCAGTTCCCCCTCGGTCAGTGAGCAGTTCTTC,CASSSPSVSEQFF
-,TRBV20-1,TRBJ2-5,TRBD2,TGCAGTGCTAGTCGGCTAGCGGGGGGTCTCCAAGAGACCCAGTACTTC,CSASRLAGGLQETQYF
few,TRBV7-2,TRBJ2-7,-,TGTGCCAGCAGCCCGCCGGGCTCGGGCGAGCAGTACTTC,CASSPPGSGEQYF
-,TRBV7-2,TRBJ2-5,-,TGTGCCAGCAGCTACAGGGATGAGACCCGGTACTTC,CASSYRDETRYF
many,TRBV29-1,TRBJ2-3,TRBD1,TGCAGCCATCAGGACAGGAGAACAGATACGCAGTATTTT,CSHQDRRTDTQYF
-,TRBV15,TRBJ2-4,-,TGTGCCACCAGCAGCGTAAGCGGTGTAGGCAAAAACATTCAGTACTTC,CATSSVSGVGKNIQYF
many,TRBV18,TRBJ2-7,-,TGTGCCAGCAGCCCCCTAGGCTACGAGCAGTACTTC,CASSPLGYEQYF
-,TRBV7-3,TRBJ2-1,-,TGTGCCAGCAGCGTGGGCCAGGGCCGGGACTATGAGCAGTTCTTC,CASSVGQGRDYEQFF
-,TRBV3-1,TRBJ2-7,TRBD1,TGTGCCAGCGGTTCGGGACAGGGATCTATCTACGAGCAGTACTTC,CASGSGQGSIYEQYF
-,TRBV20-1,TRBJ1-6,TRBD1,TGCAGTGCGCTGACAGGGTTTAATTCACCCCTCCACTTT,CSALTGFNSPLHF
-,TRBV3-1,TRBJ2-7,TRBD2,TGTGCCAGCAGCCGGCGAAGGGGCGGGAGCCAGCCATTGGACGAGCAGTACTTC,CASSRRRGGSQPLDEQYF
many,TRBV7-3,TRBJ2-3,-,TGTGCCAGCAGCCCTAGAAGGGATACGCAGTATTTT,CASSPRRDTQYF